This is a list of T cell receptor beta chains from one sample in a study of blood T cell repertoires in COVID-19. Measured with immunoSEQ multiplex PCR; TCRdb has only the in-frame clones, and not every one. This sample carries about 180,000 clones, more than 80% of them seen once, and the ten largest clones take roughly 6.3%. The sequenced sample consisted of peripheral blood. The receptors derive from a human donor in a cohort sampled during active COVID-19. Both conserved end residues are part of each CDR3. The order of the fields is J gene, clone size, D gene, V gene, CDR3 protein, CDR3 DNA. A D gene is named only where the DNA matches it firmly. Not all rows give a size; the values are once, few, many and, for expanded clones, a class.

>TRBJ1-2|NA|NA|TRBV29-1
CSAPDRSGGYTF
TGCAGCGCCCCCGACAGGAGTGGTGGCTACACCTTC
>TRBJ1-1|NA|NA|TRBV19
CASSPPGGSGKNTEAFF
TGTGCCAGTAGCCCCCCCGGGGGATCGGGGAAGAACACTGAAGCTTTCTTT
>TRBJ1-1|NA|NA|TRBV3-1/TRBV3-2
CASSQTGKEAEAFF
TGTGCCAGCAGCCAAACGGGTAAAGAGGCTGAAGCTTTCTTT
>TRBJ2-1|once|TRBD2|TRBV6-1
CASSEMRGSGGNHNEQFF
TGTGCCAGCAGTGAAATGAGGGGGAGCGGGGGGAACCACAATGAGCAGTTCTTC
>TRBJ1-2|NA|TRBD1|TRBV2
CASSPDRGNYGYTF
TGTGCCAGCAGCCCTGACAGGGGAAACTATGGCTACACCTTC
>TRBJ2-3|once|TRBD2|TRBV4-1
CASSFSGAVGDTQYF
TGCGCCAGCAGTTTTAGCGGGGCCGTGGGAGATACGCAGTATTTT
>TRBJ2-7|NA|TRBD1|TRBV19
CASSIGAGQGDYEQYF
TGTGCCAGTAGTATAGGGGCGGGACAGGGTGACTACGAGCAGTACTTC
>TRBJ1-1|NA|NA|TRBV11-2
CASSLEGVGLNTEAFF
TGTGCCAGCAGCTTAGAAGGGGTAGGCCTGAACACTGAAGCTTTCTTT
>TRBJ2-1|NA|TRBD2|TRBV6-1
CASSEGGGGEQFF
TGTGCCAGCAGTGAAGGGGGGGGAGGCGAGCAGTTCTTC
>TRBJ2-5|NA|TRBD1|TRBV24-1
CATSDPTTGGGETQYF
TGTGCCACCAGTGACCCTACGACAGGGGGCGGGGAGACCCAGTACTTC
>TRBJ2-7|NA|TRBD2|TRBV5-1
CASSLETSAYEQYF
TGCGCCAGCAGCTTGGAGACTAGCGCCTACGAGCAGTACTTC